This T cell receptor beta chain was identified during a study of blood T cell repertoires in COVID-19 (dated by TCRdb to 2020 to 2022). Concerning the study at large: Collaborator samples came from the United States, Italy and Spain and covered acute and convalescent phases of COVID-19. The prospective study material was composed of cDNA or gDNA derived from T cells, B-cell-depleted T cells, or PBMCs. Deeply sampled blood TCRbeta repertoires from subjects exposed to, actively infected with, or recovered from COVID-19 were included in the dataset. The repertoires were released in a freely available public database intended as a resource for research on the immune response to SARS-CoV-2. Samples were obtained from the ongoing ImmuneRACE study (first 160 participants) and from 1,254 subjects provided by 6 global collaborators. Sample metadata almost always included a de-identified subject ID, COVID-19 status, age in years and sex. Where available, HLA class I and class II types were obtained from metadata supplied by the sample provider rather than from assay-based typing. What the study reported, not specific to this receptor: Clinical and demographic metadata were provided uncurated, with the amount varying by source and participant.

The CDR3 sequence holds 19 residues, the cysteine and phenylalanine included. Only the CDR3 DNA stays, 57 bases, in frame from base 1. According to the germline V gene, CDR1 reads LGHNA and CDR2 reads YNFKEQ. The germline V and J ends show losses of 1 base and 0 bases respectively, and no gene match explains 9 bases of the junction. Worth noting for this clone: No antigen is known for it. No base quality information exists; no much larger clone differs at one position.

TCRbeta CDR3 regions were amplified from genomic DNA using the immunoSEQ Assay, a bias-controlled multiplex PCR. In the authors' own workflow: The number of nucleated cells in each sample was estimated by amplification of reference gene primers within the assay. Sequence reads were collapsed and filtered to measure the absolute abundance of every unique TCRbeta CDR3 rearrangement. For each sample, productive Simpson clonality was calculated as the square root of Simpson's diversity index over productive rearrangements. The table comes from immuneACCESS by way of TCRdb, which keeps in-frame sequences with V and J called. Part of the clones is missing from these tables; in studies checked, under half for an unresolved V gene and the rest for unknown reasons. For V, J and clone size, that table is used; D and trimming come from the DNA. The sample data list tens of thousands of clones, and 84% of these were observed just once. Approximately 12% of the sample goes to the ten largest clones.

The collaborating institutions used their own protocols to collect whole blood in K2EDTA tubes. For TCRbeta analysis, collaborator samples were shipped as frozen whole blood, as isolated PBMCs, or as DNA extracted from either sample type. The source is a human donor in a cohort sampled during active COVID-19. The sequenced sample consisted of peripheral blood. The sequence joins TRBV4-2 to TRBJ2-1; 10 bases in between match TRBD2. In nucleotide form, the sequence is TGTGCCAGCAGCCAAGCGGGTACTAGCGGGACCTTCTCCTACAATGAGCAGTTCTTC. Its translation is CASSQAGTSGTFSYNEQFF.